This record covers a single T cell receptor beta chain. Its antigen is still unknown. This entry belongs to a study of cytomegalovirus exposure and HLA in healthy donors. CDR1 is SNHLY and CDR2 is FYNNEI in the germline V gene. V lost 7 bases and J lost 6; bases outside the gene matches: 5. CDR3 length equals 12 residues. Findings and limits, study-wide: Data from an earlier analysis indicated that most TCR beta V segments were productive either about 90% or about 30% of the time. Other equally common chains were less clonally expanded than HLA-associated TCR beta chains, a later analysis showed. A missense variant in DCLRE1C was later tied to TCR beta V- and J-gene trimming. In a later analysis, most CMV-associated TCR beta chains appeared HLA-restricted.

A multiplex PCR was run with 60 Vbeta primers and 13 Jbeta primers. TCRdb's copy holds only in-frame clones and misses some; the assay was immunoSEQ multiplex PCR. The sample shows around 100,000 clones, more than 60% of them seen only once. The chain carries TRBV2 and TRBJ2-7, with 8 bases fitting TRBD1. The source of this sequence is a female donor in good health and CMV-seropositive. What was sequenced was PBMCs. In DNA, the CDR3 is TGTGCCAGCACGGGACAGGAACGCGAGCAGTACTTC. This gives the protein CASTGQEREQYF.